This is a list of T cell receptor beta chains from one sample in a study of regulatory and conventional T cells in RAG deficiency. Assay used: immunoSEQ multiplex PCR; TCRdb lists only in-frame clones, some missing. The repertoire holds around 37,000 clones, with about 91% as singletons. The data also belong to a second study, concerning regulatory T cells.

Material for sequencing was CD8+ T cells sorted from blood. The receptors originated from a human donor in good health. Each CDR3 is given with its conserved first and last residue. Each record gives: J gene, clone size, V gene, CDR3 length, D gene, CDR3 DNA, CDR3 protein. A D gene is named only where the DNA matches it firmly. The size field is filled for only some rows; it gives once, few, many or a size class.

J: TRBJ2-1
size: .
V: TRBV18
length: 16
D: TRBD2
DNA: TGTGCCAGCTCAGCAAGACTAGCGGGAGGATACAATGAGCAGTTCTTC
CDR3: CASSARLAGGYNEQFF

J: TRBJ2-1
size: .
V: TRBV5-1
length: 17
D: TRBD2
DNA: TGCGCCAGCGGGGAGGGGTTCGGACTAGCGGGAGTCTCTGAGCAGTTCTTC
CDR3: CASGEGFGLAGVSEQFF

J: TRBJ2-6
size: .
V: TRBV4-1
length: 16
D: .
DNA: TGCGCCAGCAGCCCCCCGACAGGCTCTGGGGCCAACGTCCTGACCTTC
CDR3: CASSPPTGSGANVLTF

J: TRBJ1-3
size: .
V: TRBV28
length: 17
D: .
DNA: TGTGCCAGCAAAAACCAAGGGGCCGTTTTAGGTGGAAACACCATATATTTT
CDR3: CASKNQGAVLGGNTIYF

J: TRBJ1-4
size: .
V: TRBV19
length: 13
D: .
DNA: TGTGCCAGTAGTCCGGGGGGGGTCGAAAAACTGTTTTTT
CDR3: CASSPGGVEKLFF

J: TRBJ1-1
size: .
V: TRBV12-5
length: 16
D: .
DNA: TGTGCTAGTGGTTTGGCAGCCGGAACAGGGAACACTGAAGCTTTCTTT
CDR3: CASGLAAGTGNTEAFF

J: TRBJ2-1
size: .
V: TRBV5-1
length: 15
D: TRBD2
DNA: TGCGCCAGCAGCGCCCTAGCGGGAGGGCCCGATGAGCAGTTCTTC
CDR3: CASSALAGGPDEQFF

J: TRBJ1-1
size: .
V: TRBV30
length: 12
D: .
DNA: TGTGCCTGGACCTCCGGGGGCACTGAAGCCTTCTTT
CDR3: CAWTSGGTEAFF

J: TRBJ2-2
size: once
V: TRBV27
length: 12
D: .
DNA: TGTGCCAGCAGTTTTCGGGACAGGGAGCTGTTTTTT
CDR3: CASSFRDRELFF

J: TRBJ1-2
size: .
V: TRBV30
length: 13
D: .
DNA: TGTGCCTGGAGTAGCGGACATAACTATGGCTACACCTTC
CDR3: CAWSSGHNYGYTF

J: TRBJ1-1
size: .
V: TRBV28
length: 15
D: TRBD1
DNA: TGTGCCAGCATCGGGACAGGGGAAACGAACACTGAAGCTTTCTTT
CDR3: CASIGTGETNTEAFF

J: TRBJ1-3
size: .
V: TRBV7-8
length: 15
D: .
DNA: TGTGCCAGCAGCTTAAATCCGGGTTCTGGAAACACCATATATTTT
CDR3: CASSLNPGSGNTIYF

J: TRBJ2-1
size: .
V: TRBV10-2
length: 15
D: TRBD2
DNA: TGCGCCAGCAGTTTCAGCGGGAGCCCCTACAATGGGCAGTTCTTC
CDR3: CASSFSGSPYNGQFF

J: TRBJ1-6
size: .
V: TRBV6-1
length: 13
D: .
DNA: TGTGCCACAAGCCCCAGGGGCGGTTCACCCCTCCACTTT
CDR3: CATSPRGGSPLHF

J: TRBJ1-2
size: .
V: TRBV5-6
length: 16
D: TRBD1
DNA: TGTGCCAGCAGCCTGATGGGACAGCTAGATTTCTATGGCTACACCTTC
CDR3: CASSLMGQLDFYGYTF

J: TRBJ2-1
size: .
V: TRBV7-9
length: 15
D: .
DNA: TGTGCCAGCAGCTTAAAGCAGCACAGGTCCAATGAGCAGTTCTTC
CDR3: CASSLKQHRSNEQFF

J: TRBJ1-6
size: .
V: TRBV18
length: 15
D: TRBD1
DNA: TGTGCCAGCTCCACAGGGGGGGGATGGAATTCACCCCTCCACTTT
CDR3: CASSTGGGWNSPLHF

J: TRBJ1-1
size: .
V: TRBV2
length: 13
D: .
DNA: TGTGCCAGCAGTGACACAGGGTACACTGAAGCTTTCTTT
CDR3: CASSDTGYTEAFF

J: TRBJ1-1
size: .
V: TRBV6-6
length: 13
D: .
DNA: TGTGCCAGCAGTCCTCAGATGAACACTGAAGCTTTCTTT
CDR3: CASSPQMNTEAFF

J: TRBJ2-3
size: .
V: TRBV9
length: 13
D: .
DNA: TGTGCCAGCAGCACGAGCGGCGCCGATACGCAGTATTTT
CDR3: CASSTSGADTQYF

J: TRBJ2-7
size: .
V: TRBV6-6
length: 13
D: .
DNA: TGTGCCAGCAGACCCAGGGGAGTAAGCGAGCAGTACTTC
CDR3: CASRPRGVSEQYF

J: TRBJ2-3
size: .
V: TRBV11-2
length: 19
D: TRBD2
DNA: TGTGCCAGCAGCTTATCAGGACGACTAGCGGGAGTATGGGCAGATACGCAGTATTTT
CDR3: CASSLSGRLAGVWADTQYF

J: TRBJ1-4
size: .
V: TRBV28
length: 14
D: .
DNA: TGTGCCAGCAGGAACCGGGGGGGAAGTGAAAAACTGTTTTTT
CDR3: CASRNRGGSEKLFF

J: TRBJ1-1
size: .
V: TRBV28
length: 11
D: .
DNA: TGTGCCAGCAGCCACCAGTGGGAGGCTTTCTTT
CDR3: CASSHQWEAFF

J: TRBJ2-1
size: .
V: TRBV7-8
length: 20
D: TRBD2
DNA: TGTGCCAGCAGCTTAAAAAGGTCTAGCGGGAGTCGGGGAGCTAGGGGTGAGCAGTTCTTC
CDR3: CASSLKRSSGSRGARGEQFF

J: TRBJ1-2
size: .
V: TRBV6-5
length: 13
D: .
DNA: TGTGCCGCCAGCTACAGTGTCGACAGAGGCTACACCTTC
CDR3: CAASYSVDRGYTF

J: TRBJ2-7
size: .
V: TRBV28
length: 14
D: .
DNA: TGTGCCAGCAACGGGTATAGAGAGGCCTACGAGCAGTACTTC
CDR3: CASNGYREAYEQYF

J: TRBJ2-7
size: .
V: TRBV4-1
length: 15
D: TRBD1
DNA: TGCGCCAGCAGCCAAGGGACAGGGGCTCTTTACGAGCAGTACTTC
CDR3: CASSQGTGALYEQYF

J: TRBJ2-7
size: once
V: TRBV7-8
length: 12
D: .
DNA: TGTGCCAGCAGCGAGACTAGCTACGAGCAGTACTTC
CDR3: CASSETSYEQYF

J: TRBJ2-7
size: .
V: TRBV5-1
length: 15
D: .
DNA: TGCGCCAGCAGCTCGGCCAGGTCCCAGTCCTACGAGCAGTACTTC
CDR3: CASSSARSQSYEQYF

J: TRBJ2-1
size: .
V: TRBV18
length: 16
D: .
DNA: TGTGCCAGCTCACCACCAAGGGGATCTTCCTACAATGAGCAGTTCTTC
CDR3: CASSPPRGSSYNEQFF

J: TRBJ1-5
size: .
V: TRBV27
length: 17
D: TRBD1
DNA: TGTGCCAGCAGTTCGGGACAGGGCTCCTATAGCAATCAGCCCCAGCATTTT
CDR3: CASSSGQGSYSNQPQHF

J: TRBJ1-2
size: once
V: TRBV9
length: 12
D: .
DNA: TGTGCCAGCAGCCCCGACCGGGGTGGCTACACCTTC
CDR3: CASSPDRGGYTF